This T cell receptor beta chain is from a study of T-cell reconstitution after alpha-beta-depleted transplantation in children. Unique molecular identifiers were incorporated when the TCRbeta library was constructed. TCRdb reanalysed the PCR reads using MiXCR and keeps one entry per CDR3 protein. The sample consists of 200,000 or so distinct CDR3 sequences, 6.3% of them appearing once. This clonotype was counted many times. There are 14 residues in the CDR3. CDR1 SGDLS and CDR2 YYNGEE come from the germline V gene. V lost 3 bases, J lost 5 bases, and 5 bases stayed unmatched. Sequencing used PBMCs, obtained before TCRalphabeta/CD19-depleted stem cell transplant. This receptor was obtained from a girl less than two years old with combined immunodeficiency, due to receive a stem cell transplant. The V gene is TRBV9, the J gene TRBJ2-5; 9 bases align to TRBD2. The DNA of the CDR3 is TGTGCCAGCAGCGGGGGACTAGCCAGGGAGACCCAGTACTTC. This translates into CASSGGLARETQYF.